Given below is one T cell receptor beta chain in context. This specimen belongs to a study of control samples from healthy donors and cancer patients. This CDR3 region has 14 residues. V shed 2 bases, J shed 3 bases, and the junction held 2 bases outside the gene matches. Germline CDR1 reads MDHEN; CDR2 reads SYDVKM. The method was immunoSEQ multiplex PCR; TCRdb's version includes in-frame clones alone and lacks a portion of them. This sample's clone table lists about 210,000 clones. This sequence originates from a woman in her 30s in good health. V and J are TRBV28 and TRBJ1-1; 8 nucleotides align to TRBD1. Sequencing was carried out using blood. The CDR3 sequence: CASSLPGGYTEAFF. The CDR3 coding sequence is TGTGCCAGCAGTTTACCAGGGGGCTACACTGAAGCTTTCTTT.